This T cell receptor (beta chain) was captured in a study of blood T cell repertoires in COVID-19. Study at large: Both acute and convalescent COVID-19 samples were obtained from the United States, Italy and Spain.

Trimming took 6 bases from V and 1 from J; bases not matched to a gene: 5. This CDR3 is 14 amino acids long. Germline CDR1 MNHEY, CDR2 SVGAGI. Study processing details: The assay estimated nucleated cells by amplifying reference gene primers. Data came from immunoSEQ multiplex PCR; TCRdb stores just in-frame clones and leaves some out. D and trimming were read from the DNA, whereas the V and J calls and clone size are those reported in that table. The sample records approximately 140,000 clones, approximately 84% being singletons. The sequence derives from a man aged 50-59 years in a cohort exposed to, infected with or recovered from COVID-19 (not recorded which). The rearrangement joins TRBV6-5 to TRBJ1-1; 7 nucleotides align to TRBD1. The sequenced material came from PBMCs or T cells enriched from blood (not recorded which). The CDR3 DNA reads TGTGCCAGCAGGACTCGACAGGGGAACACTGAAGCTTTCTTT. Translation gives CASRTRQGNTEAFF.